The TCR beta chain under discussion was sequenced for a study of T cells in Graves' hyperthyroidism and ophthalmopathy. Study-level results: Ophthalmopathy prediction by the model preceded onset by a median roughly 6.3 months.

Duration under 3 months, a NOSPECS grade of at least 4, and a Clinical Activity Score of at least 3 characterized the ophthalmopathy patients. Clinical symptoms, serum thyroxine, TRAb, thyroid ultrasound and orbital computed tomography established diagnosis. This clonotype occurred a few times. The antigen is undetermined. Per the germline V gene, CDR1 is SGDLS and CDR2 is YYNGEE. Between the trimmed V and J ends, which lost 3 bases and 2 bases, there was a span of 11 bases. This CDR3 spans 14 amino acids. Researchers amplified the TCR beta CDR3 regions from RNA transcripts. In the first-round RT-PCR of the TCR CDR3, the HTBI primer set was used. TCRdb fed the multiplex PCR reads into MiXCR, producing one record per CDR3 protein. The sample has about 610,000 distinct CDR3 sequences; about a sixth are singletons.

Sequenced sample: blood. This rearrangement joins TRBV9 to TRBJ2-5, with D tentatively TRBD2 (7 bases). This sequence originates from a woman between 40 and 55 years old with Graves' ophthalmopathy. The CDR3 is CASSGGGLQETQYF. CDR3 sequence (DNA): TGTGCCAGCAGCGGAGGGGGACTACAAGAGACCCAGTACTTC. The variable domain in full, completed from reference TRBV9 and TRBJ2-5, reads DSGVTQTPKHLITATGQRVTLRCSPRSGDLSVYWYQQSLDQGLQFLIQYYNGEERAKGNILERFSAQQFPDLHSELNLSSLELGDSALYFCASSGGGLQETQYFGPGTRLLVL.